This entry lists 22 T cell receptor beta chains sequenced from one sample in a study of OX40 agonist ivuxolimab in advanced cancers. Libraries were constructed by the immunoSEQ multiplex PCR assay. TCRdb mirrors the immuneACCESS table, restricted to in-frame sequences. Some clones are absent from its copies; in checked studies, under half trace to an unresolved V gene, and the reason for the others is unknown. Present in this sample are under 20,000 clones, more than 75% of which were seen just once. Clones ranked in the top ten supply 25% to 35% of the sample. Specimen: CD4+ or CD8+ T cells sorted from blood, collected in a trial of the OX40 agonist ivuxolimab. The receptor set was obtained from an adult with an advanced solid tumor such as melanoma, head and neck, liver or kidney cancer.

The gene calls are TRBV7-9 and TRBJ2-3, with D uncertain. CDR3 size: 15 residues. Per the germline V gene, CDR1 is SEHNR and CDR2 is FQNEAQ (reference sequence). V lost 1 base, J lost 0 bases, and 8 bases lay in between. CDR3 sequence: CASSLGDLSTDTQYF. CDR3 bases: TGTGCCAGCAGCTTAGGTGATCTAAGCACAGATACGCAGTATTTT.

DNA of the CDR3: TGTGCCAGCAGCGTAGCTACCGGGGTTGGCTACTCCTACAATGAGCAGTTCTTC. This codes for CASSVATGVGYSYNEQFF. This chain links TRBV9 with TRBJ2-1; tentative D call: TRBD2 (5 bases). Per germline, CDR1 SGDLS and CDR2 YYNGEE. Trimming cost V 0 bases and J 0 bases, with 16 bases left between them. The CDR3 has 18 amino acids.

The gene calls are TRBV18 and TRBJ1-5; the D gene is possibly TRBD1 (5 bases). V lost 3 bases, J lost 6 bases, and 15 bases lay in between. The CDR3 loop spans 15 amino acids. CDR1 and CDR2 from the germline V gene are KGHSH and LQKENI. The CDR3 DNA is TGTGCCAGCTCACCGGACGGGGGGAGGGGTCAGCCCCAGCATTTT. Its protein is CASSPDGGRGQPQHF.

This clone was recorded only once. The chain has TRBV10-3 and TRBJ2-5, with 8 bases that match TRBD2. CDR3 length: 16 residues. V lost 2 bases, J lost 4 bases, and 9 bases stayed unmatched. Germline loops: CDR1 ENHRY, CDR2 SYGVKD. DNA of the CDR3: TGTGCCATCAGTGAGGTTGGTAGCGGGAAGGGAGAGACCCAGTACTTC. Encoded protein: CAISEVGSGKGETQYF.

CDR3: CASQGFDGLSSGANVLTF. The DNA for the CDR3 is TGTGCCAGCCAGGGATTCGACGGACTCAGCTCTGGGGCCAACGTCCTGACTTTC. The chain recombines TRBV7-9 with TRBJ2-6; D is tentatively TRBD1 or TRBD2 (5 bases each). The CDR3 extends over 18 amino acids. With 8 bases removed from V and 0 bases from J, the gap between germline ends came to 20 bases. The V gene's germline CDR1 is SEHNR and CDR2 FQNEAQ (reference sequence).

The genes are TRBV5-1 and TRBJ2-7; the D is unclear. The germline gives CDR1 SGHRS, CDR2 YFSETQ. V dropped 0 bases and J dropped 2 bases, with 6 bases sitting between them. The CDR3 length is 13 residues. This CDR3 reads CASSLDSTYEQYF. CDR3 coding DNA: TGCGCCAGCAGCTTGGACAGTACCTACGAGCAGTACTTC. Combining the CDR3 with reference TRBV5-1 and TRBJ2-7 gives the whole variable domain KAGVTQTPRYLIKTRGQQVTLSCSPISGHRSVSWYQQTPGQGLQFLFEYFSETQRNKGNFPGRFSGRQFSNSRSEMNVSTLELGDSALYLCASSLDSTYEQYFGPGTRLTVT.

The chain couples TRBV27 to TRBJ1-1; D not certain. The V gene's germline CDR1 is MNHEY and CDR2 SMNVEV (reference sequence). V lost 6 bases, J lost 1 base, and 9 bases lay in between. The CDR3 consists of 13 residues. The CDR3 protein is CASSWTANTEAFF. In DNA, the CDR3 is TGTGCCAGCAGCTGGACGGCGAACACTGAAGCTTTCTTT.

The CDR3 here is CASSLLISGSGAYEQYF. The CDR3 DNA is TGTGCCAGCAGTTTACTGATTAGCGGGAGTGGTGCCTACGAGCAGTACTTC. The chain employs TRBV27 and TRBJ2-7, with 9 bases aligning to TRBD2. Trimming cost V 2 bases and J 2 bases; bases outside gene matches: 10. Germline CDR1 is MNHEY and CDR2 is SMNVEV (reference sequence). The CDR3 sequence is 17 residues long.

J is TRBJ2-7 and V is TRBV7-8; D not certain. In germline, CDR1 is SGHVS, CDR2 FQNEAQ. This CDR3 has 14 residues. The ends were cut back, 2 bases at V and 5 bases at J, with 13 bases in the middle. The CDR3 nucleotides are TGTGCCAGCAGCTTAAGCCCTGTGACGGACGAGCAGTACTTC. Amino acid sequence: CASSLSPVTDEQYF.

This clone has a handful of counts. The V and J genes are TRBV7-9 and TRBJ2-1; 12 bases agree with TRBD1. V was clipped by 5 bases and J by 9 bases; unmatched bases: 5. CDR3 length equals 14 residues. Germline V gene sequence: CDR1 SEHNR, CDR2 FQNEAQ (reference sequence). The DNA for the CDR3 is TGTGCCAGCAGCGCTGGGACAGGGGGCGGTGAGCAGTTCTTC. As protein: CASSAGTGGGEQFF.

The chain is built from TRBV5-6 and TRBJ2-1; weak D call: TRBD2 (6 bases). CDR1 SGHDT and CDR2 YYEEEE come from the germline V gene. The CDR3 length is 14 residues. V lost 0 bases and J lost 6, with 10 bases in between. CDR3 bases: TGTGCCAGCAGCTTGGACGGGAGAATCAATGAGCAGTTCTTC. It specifies CASSLDGRINEQFF. The entire variable domain, with the rest obtained from reference TRBV5-6 and TRBJ2-1, is as follows: DAGVTQSPTHLIKTRGQQVTLRCSPKSGHDTVSWYQQALGQGPQFIFQYYEEEERQRGNFPDRFSGHQFPNYSSELNVNALLLGDSALYLCASSLDGRINEQFFGPGTRLTVL.

The CDR3 reads CASSFHGNTEAFF. In DNA form, the CDR3 reads TGTGCCAGCAGCTTTCACGGGAACACTGAAGCTTTCTTT. The J gene is TRBJ1-1, the V gene TRBV5-8; D gene unclear. The CDR3 contains 13 residues. Germline loops: CDR1 SGHTS, CDR2 YDEGEE. V was clipped by 2 bases and J by 1 base, with 6 bases between them.

V gene TRBV19 combines with J gene TRBJ2-3; 11 bases fit TRBD2. Trimming at V came to 6 bases and at J to 0 bases, leaving 5 bases not matched to a gene. Germline-derived CDR1 and CDR2 are LNHDA and SQIVND (reference sequence). The CDR3 covers 16 residues. CDR3 in amino acids: CASSPLAGGSTDTQYF. The CDR3 DNA follows: TGTGCCAGTAGCCCTCTAGCGGGAGGTAGCACAGATACGCAGTATTTT.

This clone has just one count. The V and J genes are TRBV9 and TRBJ1-2; D gene ambiguous. The length of the CDR3 is 15 residues. The germline CDR1 and CDR2 sequences are SGDLS and YYNGEE. Trimming removed 1 base from V and 0 bases from J, with 10 bases in between. The CDR3 region is CASSVNDFANYGYTF. The CDR3 coding sequence is TGTGCCAGCAGCGTAAACGACTTCGCTAACTATGGCTACACCTTC. The variable domain in full, with the rest retrieved from reference TRBV9 and TRBJ1-2, is DSGVTQTPKHLITATGQRVTLRCSPRSGDLSVYWYQQSLDQGLQFLIQYYNGEERAKGNILERFSAQQFPDLHSELNLSSLELGDSALYFCASSVNDFANYGYTFGSGTRLTVV.

The chain is built from TRBV6-1 and TRBJ1-2, with 9 bases that match TRBD1. Germline assignment: CDR1 MNHNS and CDR2 SASEGT. J gave up 8 bases and V 2 bases, and 9 bases lay outside the gene matches. This CDR3 is 15 amino acids long. The CDR3 nucleotides read TGTGCCAGCAGTGAAAGGGTGGGACAGGGCTACGGCTACACCTTC. Its translation: CASSERVGQGYGYTF.

Concerning this clone itself: A far more abundant clone sits one base away, making this likely a read error. Here the CDR3 DNA reads TGTGCCAGCAGCTTAGGGGGGAACTATGGCTACACCTTC. Amino acid sequence: CASSLGGNYGYTF. The chain employs TRBV7-8 and TRBJ1-2; a weak D match, TRBD1 (5 bases). Trimming stripped 1 base from V and 2 bases from J, with 5 bases between. The V gene's germline CDR1 is SGHVS and CDR2 FQNEAQ. The CDR3 totals 13 residues.

Remarks on this clone: Other DNA variants within this sample encode the same CDR3. This chain uses TRBV29-1 with TRBJ1-1, with a possible D match to TRBD1 (5 bases). The CDR3 totals 13 residues. The V end was cut by 4 bases, the J end by 0 bases, with 9 bases between. In germline, CDR1 is SQVTM, CDR2 ANQGSEA. CDR3 loop: CSVGAGLNTEAFF. The CDR3 region has the DNA TGCAGCGTTGGGGCAGGGCTGAACACTGAAGCTTTCTTT.

The V call is TRBV30, the J call TRBJ2-1; D call uncertain. This CDR3 is 12 amino acids long. V gave up 3 bases and J gave up 4 bases, with 7 bases separating them. CDR1 and CDR2 (germline): GTSNPN, SVGIG (reference sequence). The CDR3 loop reads CAWRSVYNEQFF. The CDR3, as DNA: TGTGCCTGGAGGTCGGTTTACAATGAGCAGTTCTTC.

V usage is TRBV7-9 and J usage is TRBJ2-3; tentatively, D is TRBD1 or TRBD2 (5 bases each). The germline CDR1 and CDR2 sequences are SEHNR and FQNEAQ (reference sequence). CDR3 length: 15 amino acids. V lost 1 base and J 2 bases, leaving 10 bases between the germline ends. The CDR3 nucleotides read TGTGCCAGCAGCTTAGTTGTGGGGGACACAGATACGCAGTATTTT. Translated, it gives CASSLVVGDTDTQYF.

This clone is termed medium-sized. The chain couples TRBV9 to TRBJ1-1, with D tentatively TRBD1 (6 bases). The CDR3 is 13 amino acids. Looked up from germline, CDR1 is SGDLS and CDR2 is YYNGEE. Trimming took off 3 bases at V and 5 bases at J, with 11 bases between the two ends. CDR3 in amino acids: CASSEQGGTEAFF. CDR3 in DNA: TGTGCCAGCAGCGAACAGGGAGGAACTGAAGCTTTCTTT.

This sequence joins TRBV12-5 and TRBJ2-1, with 8 positions matching TRBD2. CDR1 and CDR2 (germline): LGHNT, FRNRAP. The CDR3 sequence is 14 residues long. V was pared by 3 bases and J by 5 bases, with 3 bases of the junction left unmatched. The CDR3 region is CASGFSGTNNEQFF. DNA of the CDR3: TGTGCTAGTGGTTTTAGCGGGACCAACAATGAGCAGTTCTTC.

This chain joins TRBV27 and TRBJ1-5; possibly TRBD1 for D (6 bases). Trimming left V 6 bases short and J 0 bases short, with 15 bases between. This CDR3 region has 16 residues. Germline V gives CDR1 MNHEY, CDR2 SMNVEV (reference sequence). The CDR3 nucleotides read TGTGCCAGCAGACTAAGGGGGGACTTTAGCAATCAGCCCCAGCATTTT. Translated: CASRLRGDFSNQPQHF.